This T cell receptor (beta chain) is drawn from a study of response to subunit inactivated influenza vaccine. Whole-study findings and limits: It was suggested by the authors that few new T cells are recruited by each seasonal influenza vaccination.

The CDR3 contains 14 residues. Per the germline V gene, CDR1 is SGHRS and CDR2 is YFSETQ. Trimming stripped 6 bases from V and 4 bases from J, with 14 bases between. TCRdb itself ran the RT-PCR reads through MiXCR, one entry per CDR3 protein. The sample has 400,000 to 650,000 distinct CDR3 sequences, around 7.9% seen once. This clonotype was counted ten times or more. Its matching antigen is unknown. The specimen was PBMCs from blood, collected roughly 24 months after vaccination. The gene calls are TRBV5-1 and TRBJ1-5; the D is unclear. This receptor was taken from a man aged 50 to 69 who received an inactivated influenza vaccine. The CDR3 DNA sequence: TGCGCCAGCACCTCGGGAAGGAGGAATCAGCCCCAGCATTTT. It encodes CASTSGRRNQPQHF.